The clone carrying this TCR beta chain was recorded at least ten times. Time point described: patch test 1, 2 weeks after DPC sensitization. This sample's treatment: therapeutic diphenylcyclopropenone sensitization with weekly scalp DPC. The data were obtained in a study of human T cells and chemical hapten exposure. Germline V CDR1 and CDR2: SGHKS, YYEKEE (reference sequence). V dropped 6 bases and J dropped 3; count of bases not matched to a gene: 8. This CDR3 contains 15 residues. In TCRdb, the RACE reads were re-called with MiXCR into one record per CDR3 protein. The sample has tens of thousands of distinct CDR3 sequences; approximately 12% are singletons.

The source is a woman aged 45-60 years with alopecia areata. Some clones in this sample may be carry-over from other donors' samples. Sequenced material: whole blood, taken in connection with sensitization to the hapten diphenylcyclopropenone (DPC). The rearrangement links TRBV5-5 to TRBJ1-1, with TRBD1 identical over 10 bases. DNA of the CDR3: TGTGCCAGCAAGCTTTCGGACAGGGGGGACACTGAAGCTTTCTTT. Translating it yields CASKLSDRGDTEAFF.